The 11 T cell receptor beta chains reported below all come from one sample, sequenced in a study of Ad26.COV2.S vaccination and SARS-CoV-2 variants. Treatment denoted: approximately 18 received Ad26.COV2.S at low or high dose, single or two shots; several received placebo; per-sample allocation not given. Sampling happened 63 days after the first vaccine or placebo injection. The protocol was immunoSEQ multiplex PCR, while the TCRdb copy is restricted to in-frame clones and leaves out a portion. The data show hundreds of thousands of clones, with more than 75% seen just once and about 3.4% held by the top ten. The specimen was peripheral blood, collected in a trial of Ad26.COV2.S vaccine versus placebo. The receptors shown here come from a person aged 18-65 years who received the Ad26.COV2.S COVID-19 vaccine or a placebo.

This clone was seen only once. This chain joins TRBV7-2 and TRBJ2-3; D is undetermined. CDR1 SGHTA and CDR2 FQGNSA come from the germline V gene. CDR3 length equals 13 residues. Trimming took off 4 bases at V and 6 bases at J, with 11 bases between the two ends. CDR3 bases: TGTGCCAGCAGCTCACGACGGTGGGATACGCAGTATTTT. Protein: CASSSRRWDTQYF.

The rearrangement joins TRBV10-3 to TRBJ2-3; 9 bases agree with TRBD2. Germline V gene lookup returns CDR1 ENHRY and CDR2 SYGVKD. V was pared by 4 bases and J by 2 bases, with 4 bases of the junction left unmatched. The CDR3 loop spans 15 amino acids. DNA of the CDR3: TGTGCCATCAGTGCTCTAGCGGGGCCCACAGATACGCAGTATTTT. Its translation: CAISALAGPTDTQYF.

In this sample, this clone turned up once. The chain has TRBV5-6 and TRBJ1-5; D perhaps matches TRBD1 (5 bases). This CDR3 is 16 amino acids long. Between the trimmed V and J ends, which lost 0 bases and 0 bases, there was a span of 10 bases. Germline V gene data show CDR1 as SGHDT and CDR2 as YYEEEE. The CDR3 protein is CASSLGGRVSNQPQHF. Written as DNA, the CDR3 is TGTGCCAGCAGCTTGGGGGGCAGAGTTAGCAATCAGCCCCAGCATTTT. The full variable domain, rest sourced from reference TRBV5-6 and TRBJ1-5, is DAGVTQSPTHLIKTRGQQVTLRCSPKSGHDTVSWYQQALGQGPQFIFQYYEEEERQRGNFPDRFSGHQFPNYSSELNVNALLLGDSALYLCASSLGGRVSNQPQHFGDGTRLSIL.

The V gene is TRBV9, the J gene TRBJ2-3; TRBD1 matches 8 bases. V shed 4 bases and J 2 bases; nucleotides not matched to a gene: 15. From germline, CDR1 is SGDLS and CDR2 YYNGEE. This CDR3 is 18 amino acids long. The DNA of the CDR3 is TGTGCCAGCAGCCCAGACGGTATCGGACAGGGCCCCACAGATACGCAGTATTTT. Amino acid sequence: CASSPDGIGQGPTDTQYF.

This clone was observed a single time. The chain has TRBV4-3 and TRBJ2-3; D gene unclear. Germline loops: CDR1 LGHNA, CDR2 YSLEER. V was pared by 0 bases and J by 5 bases, with 6 bases between. The CDR3 has 13 residues. CDR3 in DNA: TGCGCCAGCAGCCAAGATTTTTTAGATACGCAGTATTTT. This codes for CASSQDFLDTQYF.

The chain links TRBV2 to TRBJ1-2; no definite D call. The V gene's germline CDR1 is SNHLY and CDR2 FYNNEI. The CDR3 sequence is 11 residues long. V was cut by 7 bases and J by 2 bases, with 5 bases left in between. CDR3 DNA: TGTGCCAGCACCTGGAACTATGGCTACACCTTC. Amino acid sequence: CASTWNYGYTF.

The genes are TRBV4-3 and TRBJ2-7; a weak D match, TRBD1 (6 bases). The germline V gene has CDR1 LGHNA and CDR2 YSLEER. Trimming left V 1 base short and J 0 bases short, with 10 bases between. The CDR3 totals 15 residues. CDR3 coding DNA: TGCGCCAGCAGCCAAGGACCCAGGGGCTCCTACGAGCAGTACTTC. The encoded protein is CASSQGPRGSYEQYF.

The chain uses TRBV5-4 and TRBJ2-2; 11 nucleotides align to TRBD2. V shed 4 bases, J shed 4 bases, and the junction held 12 bases outside the gene matches. Germline V gene sequence: CDR1 SGHNT, CDR2 YYREEE (reference sequence). The CDR3 extends over 18 amino acids. The CDR3 spells CASSSGGLAGGPTGELFF. The CDR3 DNA follows: TGTGCCAGCAGCAGCGGCGGTCTAGCGGGGGGACCCACCGGGGAGCTGTTTTTT.

The chain is built from TRBV10-3 and TRBJ1-1, with 7 positions matching TRBD1. The CDR3 totals 16 residues. The germline V gene encodes CDR1 ENHRY and CDR2 SYGVKD. The trim removed 0 bases at V and 5 bases at J, leaving 9 bases unmatched. This CDR3 reads CAISESLNRGETEAFF. CDR3 DNA: TGTGCCATCAGTGAGTCTTTGAACAGGGGCGAGACTGAAGCTTTCTTT.

This clone has more than one count but fewer than ten. This chain links TRBV5-6 with TRBJ1-2; D possibly corresponds to TRBD1 (6 bases). CDR3 length: 17 residues. CDR1 is SGHDT, CDR2 YYEEEE, per germline. Deletions cut 2 bases from V and 4 bases from J, with 21 bases between. The CDR3 region is CASSLLAGVFLGYGYTF. The CDR3 DNA reads as TGTGCCAGCAGCTTATTGGCAGGGGTGTTCCTTGGCTATGGCTACACCTTC.

The V gene is TRBV14, the J gene TRBJ1-6; TRBD1 matches at 7 bases. This CDR3 is 15 amino acids long. In germline, CDR1 is SGHDN, CDR2 FVKESK. With V trimmed by 4 bases and J by 1 base, 1 base remained unmatched. CDR3 sequence reads: CASSPGGSYNSPLHF. For the CDR3, the DNA is TGTGCCAGCAGCCCAGGGGGTTCCTATAATTCACCCCTCCACTTT.